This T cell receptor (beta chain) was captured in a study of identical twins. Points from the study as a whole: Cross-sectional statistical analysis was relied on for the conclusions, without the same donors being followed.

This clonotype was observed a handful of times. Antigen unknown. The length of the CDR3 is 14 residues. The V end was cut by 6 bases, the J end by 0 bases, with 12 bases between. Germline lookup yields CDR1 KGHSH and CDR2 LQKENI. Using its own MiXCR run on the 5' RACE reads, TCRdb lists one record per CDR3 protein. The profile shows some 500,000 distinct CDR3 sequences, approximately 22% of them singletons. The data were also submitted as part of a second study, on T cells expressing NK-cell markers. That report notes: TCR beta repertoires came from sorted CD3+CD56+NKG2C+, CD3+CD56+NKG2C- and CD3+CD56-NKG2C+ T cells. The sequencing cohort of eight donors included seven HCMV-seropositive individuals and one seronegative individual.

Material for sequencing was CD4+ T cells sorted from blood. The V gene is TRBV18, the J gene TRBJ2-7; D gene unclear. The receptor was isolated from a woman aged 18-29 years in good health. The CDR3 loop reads CASSEQSSSYEQYF. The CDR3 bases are TGTGCCAGCTCGGAACAGTCGAGCTCCTACGAGCAGTACTTC. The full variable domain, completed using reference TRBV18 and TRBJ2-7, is NAGVMQNPRHLVRRRGQEARLRCSPMKGHSHVYWYRQLPEEGLKFMVYLQKENIIDESGMPKERFSAEFPKEGPSILRIQQVVRGDSAAYFCASSEQSSSYEQYFGPGTRLTVT.